The TCR beta chain described here comes from a study of blood T cells in healthy people across ages. Then a second PCR, running roughly 7 to 11 cycles, was carried out with a sample-barcoded 5' primer and a J-beta primer mix. TCRdb fed the 5' RACE reads into MiXCR, producing one record per CDR3 protein. The sample contains 700,000 or so distinct CDR3 sequences, around 38% of which appear only once. CDR1 is DFQATT, CDR2 SNEGSKA, per germline (reference sequence). CDR3 length equals 15 residues. The V and J ends lost 3 bases and 4 bases respectively, with 18 bases between them. The chain combines TRBV20-1 with TRBJ1-2; perhaps TRBD1 as D (6 bases). The specimen sequenced was blood. The receptor's source is a man older than 75 in good health. The chain's CDR3 is CSARDSLNKVYGYTF. The CDR3 region has the DNA TGCAGTGCTAGGGACAGCCTAAATAAGGTCTATGGCTACACCTTC.